The rows below give T cell receptor beta chains drawn from one sample of a study of graft-versus-host responses after intestinal transplantation. No antigen is known for these receptors. Assay: immunoSEQ multiplex PCR; the TCRdb copy retains only in-frame clones and omits some. The table lists roughly 97,000 clones, 90% to 95% of them singletons. Sequenced material: unstimulated CD4+ T cells sorted from spleen or lymph node cells, taken before transplant. The source of these receptors is a human donor who was the organ donor for an intestinal transplant. CDR3s leave out the opening cysteine and the closing phenylalanine or tryptophan.

v_gene,j_gene,CDR3aa
TRBV11-2,TRBJ2-1,ASSLFGWTGDNEQF
TRBV15,TRBJ1-1,ATSRAAEGTEAF
TRBV7-6,TRBJ1-2,ASSNDRAYGYT
TRBV29-1,TRBJ2-2,SVDGGHAGELF
TRBV4-1,TRBJ1-6,ASSQDRGRFTQNSPLH
TRBV27,TRBJ1-5,ASSYAGARNQPQH
TRBV19,TRBJ2-1,ASSTPGGSLYNEQF
TRBV27,TRBJ2-6,ASSRRPRSLSGANVLT
TRBV5-4,TRBJ2-5,ASSASAGGVETQY
TRBV4-2,TRBJ1-2,ASSRSGTGGGYGYT
TRBV27,TRBJ1-3,ASSPSVTGNTIY
TRBV28,TRBJ1-5,ASSLSSHRVNQPQH
TRBV4-2,TRBJ2-5,ASSSDGQGTQY
TRBV11-3,TRBJ2-1,ASSSHPGQNNEQF
TRBV28,TRBJ2-3,ASSITGGIPKRNADSNTQY
TRBV7-9,TRBJ2-3,ASSGRTSGSTDTQY
TRBV5-4,TRBJ1-2,ASSLDRGNYGYT
TRBV9,TRBJ2-5,ASSVEGHETQY
TRBV18,TRBJ2-6,ASSASNRGSIGANVLT
TRBV7-7,TRBJ2-7,ASRASGGTYEQY
TRBV19,TRBJ2-5,ASSRRGQIQETQY
TRBV4-1,TRBJ2-5,ASSQERFGGETQY
TRBV18,TRBJ2-7,ASSHTGGASYEQY
TRBV5-1,TRBJ1-2,ASSATNVADGYGYT
TRBV5-4,TRBJ2-3,ASSGQGLYTDTQY
TRBV5-1,TRBJ2-7,ASSLAPGQFDFSYEQY
TRBV5-6,TRBJ2-7,ASSPAGRGFGEQY
TRBV28,TRBJ2-7,ASSFYGGGLSDEQY
TRBV7-9,TRBJ2-6,ASSSGGAGANVLT
TRBV7-2,TRBJ1-3,ASSLGGRNTIY
TRBV7-9,TRBJ2-1,ASSFGTSGYNEQF